Included here is one T cell receptor beta chain sequence, with context. Its antigen remains unknown. This sample is drawn from a study of cytomegalovirus exposure and HLA in healthy donors. Germline CDR1 MDHEN, CDR2 SYDVKM. The ends were cut back, 5 bases at V and 2 bases at J, with 16 bases in the middle. The CDR3 loop spans 15 amino acids. Libraries were prepared by immunoSEQ multiplex PCR; TCRdb keeps only in-frame clonotypes and omits some of them. The table has over 45,000 clones, over 85% seen once. Whole-study findings and limits: In vitro, three CMV-associated chains proved specific for CMV antigens. The study put some 150 TCR beta chains on its list as cytomegalovirus-associated. Among TCR sequences, most were rare, though some public TCRs appeared in many donors.

Sequenced: PBMCs. V is TRBV28 and J is TRBJ2-7, with D possibly matching TRBD2 (6 bases). The receptor was derived from a man younger than 30 in good health and CMV-seronegative. The CDR3 loop is CASSPRGLTAYEQYF. The CDR3 DNA reads TGTGCCAGCAGTCCACGGGGACTTACTGCCTACGAGCAGTACTTC.